Sequencing of this T cell receptor (beta chain) was carried out in a study of post-analysis software for immune sequencing data. Unique molecular identifiers had been added to the TCR beta cDNA libraries. TCRdb itself ran the PCR reads through MiXCR, one entry per CDR3 protein. Of approximately 160,000 distinct CDR3 sequences in the sample, about 30% were seen once. This clonotype was seen at least ten times. The antigen remains unidentified. This CDR3 contains 14 residues. CDR1 and CDR2 (germline): LGHDT, YNNKEL (reference sequence). With 1 base clipped from V and 4 bases from J, the junction kept 4 bases outside the gene matches. Overall study results and limits: Four or five TRBV segments were more frequent in patients than controls; TRBV5-6, TRBV5-1 and TRBV20-1 belonged to this group.

Material for sequencing was blood. This chain joins TRBV3-1 and TRBJ2-7, with TRBD2 matching over 7 bases. The source is a girl aged 10-17 years with multiple sclerosis. CDR3: CASSQGYSGYEQYF. Written as DNA, the CDR3 is TGTGCCAGCAGCCAAGGGTATAGCGGGTACGAGCAGTACTTC.